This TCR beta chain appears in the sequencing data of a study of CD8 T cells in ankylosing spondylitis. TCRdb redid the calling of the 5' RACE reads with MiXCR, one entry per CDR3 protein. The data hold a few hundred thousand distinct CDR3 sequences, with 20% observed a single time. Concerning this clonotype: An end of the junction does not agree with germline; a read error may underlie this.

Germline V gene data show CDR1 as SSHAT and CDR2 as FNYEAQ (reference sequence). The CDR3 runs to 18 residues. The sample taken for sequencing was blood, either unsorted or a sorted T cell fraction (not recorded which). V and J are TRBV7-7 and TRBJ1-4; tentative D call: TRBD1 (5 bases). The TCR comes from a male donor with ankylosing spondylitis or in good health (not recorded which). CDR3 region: CASSLAGQHEATNEKLFF. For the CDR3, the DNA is TGTGCTAGCAGCTTAGCAGGACAACACGAAGCAACTAATGAAAAACTGTTTTTT.